This TCR beta chain was recovered during a study of blood T cell repertoires in COVID-19. For the study at large: Sources were T cells, B-cell-depleted T cells, or PBMCs; the material itself was cDNA or gDNA.

Produced via immunoSEQ multiplex PCR; TCRdb's table is partial and in-frame only. The sample has 200,000 to 250,000 clones, roughly 80% seen once. The CDR3 is 13 amino acids. Between the trimmed V and J ends, which lost 3 bases and 2 bases, there was a span of 7 bases. This clone was detected a few times. Additional DNA sequences in this sample encode the identical CDR3. Sequencing was performed on peripheral blood. The receptor's source is a woman aged 45 to 65 with acute or convalescent COVID-19. The chain combines TRBV12-3 or TRBV12-4 with TRBJ1-1; D remains unclear. The CDR3 here is CASSLRLNTEAFF. As DNA, the CDR3 is TGTGCCAGCAGTTTGCGCCTAAACACTGAAGCTTTCTTT.